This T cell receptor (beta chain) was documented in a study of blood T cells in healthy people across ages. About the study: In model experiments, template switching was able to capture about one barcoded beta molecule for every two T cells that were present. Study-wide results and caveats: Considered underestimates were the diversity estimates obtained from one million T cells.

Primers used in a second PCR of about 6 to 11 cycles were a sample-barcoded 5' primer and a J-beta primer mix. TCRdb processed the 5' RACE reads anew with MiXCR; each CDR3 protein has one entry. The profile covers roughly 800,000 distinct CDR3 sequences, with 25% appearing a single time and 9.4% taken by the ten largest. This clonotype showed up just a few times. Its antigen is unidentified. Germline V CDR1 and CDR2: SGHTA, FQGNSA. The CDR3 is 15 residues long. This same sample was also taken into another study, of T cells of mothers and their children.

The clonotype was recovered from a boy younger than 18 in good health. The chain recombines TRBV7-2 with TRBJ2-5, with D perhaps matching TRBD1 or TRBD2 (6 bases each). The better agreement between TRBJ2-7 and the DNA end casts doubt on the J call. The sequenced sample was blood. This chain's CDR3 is CASSPGGGTFYEQYF. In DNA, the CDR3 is TGTGCCAGCAGCCCTGGGGGCGGGACATTCTACGAGCAGTACTTC.